The clone carrying this TCR beta chain was picked up many times. The antigen is not known. These data are taken from a study of T cells after yellow fever vaccination. Study conclusions and caveats: There was a small share of clonotypes that showed up in both the CD4 and CD8 compartments.

UMIs were added to TCR cDNA along with a universal primer site when it was made by 5'RACE template switching. TCRdb re-derived calls from the 5' RACE reads in MiXCR, one entry per CDR3 protein. The repertoire holds about 330,000 distinct CDR3 sequences, with around 7.3% as singletons. V was cut by 2 bases and J by 3 bases, with 7 bases left in between. Germline values: CDR1 SGHTA, CDR2 FQGNSA. CDR3 length: 13 amino acids. The chain has TRBV7-2 and TRBJ1-1; no reliable D call. The starting material was PBMCs, obtained about 49 days after the first yellow fever vaccination. The TCR sequence derives from a man aged 18 to 35 who received the YFV17D yellow fever vaccine. Written as DNA, the CDR3 is TGTGCCAGCAGCTTACGGGTGGACACTGAAGCTTTCTTT. Its translation is CASSLRVDTEAFF.